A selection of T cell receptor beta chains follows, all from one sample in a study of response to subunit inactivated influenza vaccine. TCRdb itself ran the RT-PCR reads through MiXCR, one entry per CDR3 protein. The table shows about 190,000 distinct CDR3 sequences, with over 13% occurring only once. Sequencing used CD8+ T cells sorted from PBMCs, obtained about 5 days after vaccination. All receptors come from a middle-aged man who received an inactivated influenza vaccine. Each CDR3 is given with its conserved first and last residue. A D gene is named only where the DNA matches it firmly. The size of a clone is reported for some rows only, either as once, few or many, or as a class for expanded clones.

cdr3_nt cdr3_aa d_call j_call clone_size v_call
TGCGCCAGCAGCGAAGGGATTACCTACGAGCAGTACTTC CASSEGITYEQYF . TRBJ2-7 many TRBV5-1
TGTGCCAGCAGCCAATGGGGCGGCCGCACCTTCTACGAGCAGTACTTC CASSQWGGRTFYEQYF . TRBJ2-7 few TRBV14
TGTGCCAGCAGTCCGTGGGGGGTCAATAATTCACCCCTCCACTTT CASSPWGVNNSPLHF . TRBJ1-6 few TRBV9
TGTGCCAGCACCGGGTTAGAGGGGAGGGCCTACAATGAGCAGTTCTTC CASTGLEGRAYNEQFF TRBD2 TRBJ2-1 . TRBV28
TGTGCCAGCAGCTCGGACAGGGGACGACCCTACGAGCAGTACTTC CASSSDRGRPYEQYF TRBD1 TRBJ2-7 few TRBV7-9
TGTGCCAGCAAACCTACCGACAGTTCTGGCTACACCTTC CASKPTDSSGYTF . TRBJ1-2 few TRBV6-6
TGTGCCAGCAGTTACAGGGAGAAGGAGCTGTTTTTT CASSYREKELFF . TRBJ2-2 . TRBV6-2/TRBV6-3
TGTGCCAGCTTGAGTCAGGGTATCTCTAACTATGGCTACACCTTC CASLSQGISNYGYTF . TRBJ1-2 few TRBV7-2
TGTGCCAGCAGCCCCCCTAGAGGACAGGCGGAGACCCAGTACTTC CASSPPRGQAETQYF TRBD1 TRBJ2-5 few TRBV5-6
TGCAGCGTTCCAGGGGGGGCGTCCTACGAGCAGTACTTC CSVPGGASYEQYF . TRBJ2-7 few TRBV29-1
TGTGCCAGCACCGTGGACGGTGCCCGTGGAAACACCATATATTTT CASTVDGARGNTIYF . TRBJ1-3 . TRBV6-1
TGTGCCATCAGGACAGGGGACAATGAGCAGTTCTTC CAIRTGDNEQFF TRBD1 TRBJ2-1 . TRBV10-3
TGTGCCACCAGCAGAGTTCCGGGGGACTCGCCTCGGGAGCAGTACTTC CATSRVPGDSPREQYF . TRBJ2-7 few TRBV15
TGTGCCAGCAGCCTTGGTTGGCAGGACAGCTACGAGCAGTACTTC CASSLGWQDSYEQYF . TRBJ2-7 . TRBV7-9
TGTGCCACCAAATCTTCGATGGACGCCTACGAGCAGTACTTC CATKSSMDAYEQYF . TRBJ2-7 few TRBV28
TGTGCCAGCAGTTTAGAGGGGGCGAACACCGGGGAGCTGTTTTTT CASSLEGANTGELFF . TRBJ2-2 . TRBV12-3/TRBV12-4
TGCAGCGCGGTCGGGACCAACCGGGACGGGGGCTCCTACGAGCAGTACTTC CSAVGTNRDGGSYEQYF . TRBJ2-7 . TRBV29-1
TGTGCCAGCAGCTCGATGGGTGGGGGTGAGACCCAGTACTTC CASSSMGGGETQYF . TRBJ2-5 . TRBV7-6
TGTGCCAGCAGCGAAAACGTCGGGGTGGAGCAGTTCTTC CASSENVGVEQFF . TRBJ2-1 many TRBV7-2